The source of this T cell receptor (beta chain) is a study of shared clonotypes between healthy human individuals. About the research overall: Each donor's CD8 memory used one plate, CD8 naive two, each CD4 subset three.

Assay used: immunoSEQ multiplex PCR; TCRdb lists only in-frame clones, some missing. The sample carries approximately 2.1 million clones, 93% recorded once. This CDR3 has 14 amino acids. The germline V and J ends were trimmed by 2 bases and 2 bases, with 9 bases remaining between them. Germline lookup yields CDR1 MDHEN and CDR2 SYDVKM. Sample: naive CD4+ T cells from PBMCs. Subset specified: CD45RA+ positively selected. The chain is built from TRBV28 and TRBJ1-1; D gene uncertain. This sequence originates from a young man in good health. Some clones in this sample may be carry-over from other donors' samples. The CDR3 DNA is TGTGCCAGCAGTTTACTGGTCCCCAACACTGAAGCTTTCTTT. Protein sequence: CASSLLVPNTEAFF.